Sequencing of this T cell receptor (beta chain) was carried out in a study of preoperative IRX-2 immunotherapy in early breast cancer. The sample's treatment: preoperative locoregional IRX-2 cytokine immunotherapy. Samples came from a phase Ib trial of preoperative locoregional IRX-2 cytokine immunotherapy. Generated by immunoSEQ multiplex PCR, the TCRdb table keeps only in-frame clones and is missing some. In the table there are tens of thousands of clones, about nine tenths of which are singletons. The CDR3 has 17 residues. J lost 7 bases, V lost 5 bases, and 15 bases had no gene match. Germline CDR1 is LNHDA and CDR2 is SQIVND (reference sequence).

The source is a human donor with breast cancer. Sequences were derived from tumor tissue, sampled after IRX-2 immunotherapy. This chain uses TRBV19 with TRBJ1-4; the match to TRBD1 covers 8 bases. Written as DNA, the CDR3 is TGTGCCAGTAGTCTGGACAGGGAGGGGGAGCTAAGTGAAAAACTGTTTTTT. Encoded protein: CASSLDREGELSEKLFF.